This entry is about one TCR beta chain. Per the original methods: Amplification with reference gene primers provided the estimates of nucleated cell counts. This table comes from immunoSEQ multiplex PCR, and its TCRdb copy is limited to in-frame clones, with some not included. V, J and clone size are taken as reported in that table, and D and trimming were inferred from the DNA itself. The sample records 45,000 to 50,000 clones, under 85% being singletons. The ends were cut back, 5 bases at V and 6 bases at J, with 16 bases in the middle. The CDR3 is 14 residues long. CDR1 is SGHVS, CDR2 FQNEAQ, per germline. These data come from a study of blood T cell repertoires in COVID-19. Overall study: The United States, Italy and Spain provided the acute and convalescent COVID-19 samples. In each case, the material was cDNA or gDNA derived from T cells, B-cell-depleted T cells, or PBMCs.

This clonotype was sampled from an elderly man in a cohort sampled during active COVID-19. The material sequenced was peripheral blood. The chain is built from TRBV7-8 and TRBJ1-2; D is perhaps TRBD1 (6 bases). The CDR3 coding sequence is TGTGCCAGCAGCCCAAGGTGGGGGCTCGATGGCTACACCTTC. Protein sequence: CASSPRWGLDGYTF.